The TCR beta chain described here comes from a study of blood T cell repertoires in COVID-19. Overall study context: Acute and convalescent COVID-19 samples came from the United States, Italy and Spain.

V was clipped by 4 bases and J by 4 bases; unmatched bases: 12. The CDR3 contains 17 residues. The germline gives CDR1 SGHNT, CDR2 YYREEE (reference sequence). Resolution of symptoms, clearance, or two negative PCRs was present in recovered Cohort 3 donors. Produced via immunoSEQ multiplex PCR; TCRdb's table is partial and in-frame only. The repertoire includes some 250,000 clones, around 89% of them detected once, and roughly 9% sits in the top ten. The rearrangement links TRBV5-4 to TRBJ2-1; 9 positions agree with TRBD1. The sample taken for sequencing was PBMCs or T cells enriched from blood (not recorded which). The sequence came from a man aged 40-50 years who had recovered from COVID-19. CDR3 residues: CASSTSQGAVGYNEQFF. CDR3 DNA: TGTGCCAGCAGCACCTCACAGGGGGCTGTAGGATACAATGAGCAGTTCTTC.